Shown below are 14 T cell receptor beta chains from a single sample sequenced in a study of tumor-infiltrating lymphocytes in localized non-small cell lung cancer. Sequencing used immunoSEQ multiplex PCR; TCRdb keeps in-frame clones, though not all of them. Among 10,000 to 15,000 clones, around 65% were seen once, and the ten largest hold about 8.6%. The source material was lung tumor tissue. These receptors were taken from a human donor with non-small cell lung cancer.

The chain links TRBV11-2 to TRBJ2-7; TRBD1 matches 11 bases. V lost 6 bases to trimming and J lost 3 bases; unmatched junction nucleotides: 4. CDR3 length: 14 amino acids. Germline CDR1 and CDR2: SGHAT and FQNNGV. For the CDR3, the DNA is TGTGCCAGCAGGGGGGGGACAGGGGGCTACGAGCAGTACTTC. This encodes CASRGGTGGYEQYF.

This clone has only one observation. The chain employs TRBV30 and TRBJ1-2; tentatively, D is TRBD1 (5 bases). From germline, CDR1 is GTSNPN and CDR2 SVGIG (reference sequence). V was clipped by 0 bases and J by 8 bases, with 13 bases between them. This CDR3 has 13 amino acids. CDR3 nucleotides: TGTGCCTGGAGTGTATATAAGTGGGGCGGCTACACCTTC. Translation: CAWSVYKWGGYTF.

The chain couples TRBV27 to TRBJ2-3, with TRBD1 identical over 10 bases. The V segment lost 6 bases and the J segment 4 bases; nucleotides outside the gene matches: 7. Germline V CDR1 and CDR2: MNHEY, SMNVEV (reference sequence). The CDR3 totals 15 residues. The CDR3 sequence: CASSPGTGVADTQYF. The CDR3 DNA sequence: TGTGCCAGCAGCCCCGGGACAGGGGTCGCAGATACGCAGTATTTT.

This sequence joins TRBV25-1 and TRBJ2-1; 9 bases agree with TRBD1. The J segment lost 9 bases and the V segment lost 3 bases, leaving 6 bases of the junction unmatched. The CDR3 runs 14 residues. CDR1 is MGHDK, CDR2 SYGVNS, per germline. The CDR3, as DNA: TGTGCCAGCAGTGACACCGGGACAGGGCCTGAGCAGTTCTTC. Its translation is CASSDTGTGPEQFF.

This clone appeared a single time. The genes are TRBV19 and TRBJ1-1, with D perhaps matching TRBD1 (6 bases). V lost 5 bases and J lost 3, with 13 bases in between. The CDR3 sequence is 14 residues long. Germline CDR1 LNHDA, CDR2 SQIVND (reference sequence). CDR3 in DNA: TGTGCCAGTAGTGTACAGGGAGGGTACACTGAAGCTTTCTTT. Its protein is CASSVQGGYTEAFF.

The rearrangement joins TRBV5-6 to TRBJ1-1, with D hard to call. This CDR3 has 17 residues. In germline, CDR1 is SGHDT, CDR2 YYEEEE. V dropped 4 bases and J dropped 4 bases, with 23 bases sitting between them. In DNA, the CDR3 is TGTGCCAGCAGCCCGGCGACGTATAAGGTGGAAGTCACTGAAGCTTTCTTT. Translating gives CASSPATYKVEVTEAFF.

CDR3 nucleotide sequence: TGTGCCATCAGGGAGCGGGGCGCTAGCACAGATACGCAGTATTTT. It yields the protein CAIRERGASTDTQYF. This chain uses TRBV10-3 with TRBJ2-3; 7 bases agree with TRBD2. In germline, CDR1 is ENHRY, CDR2 SYGVKD. The CDR3 consists of 15 residues. V was pared by 6 bases and J by 0 bases, with 6 bases of the junction left unmatched.

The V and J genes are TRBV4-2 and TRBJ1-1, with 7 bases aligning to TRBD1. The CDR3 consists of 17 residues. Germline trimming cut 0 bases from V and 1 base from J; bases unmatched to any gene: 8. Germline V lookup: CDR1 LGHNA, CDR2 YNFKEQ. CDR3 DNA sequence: TGTGCCAGCAGCCAAGATCCTATCAGGGGGGGGAACACTGAAGCTTTCTTT. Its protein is CASSQDPIRGGNTEAFF.

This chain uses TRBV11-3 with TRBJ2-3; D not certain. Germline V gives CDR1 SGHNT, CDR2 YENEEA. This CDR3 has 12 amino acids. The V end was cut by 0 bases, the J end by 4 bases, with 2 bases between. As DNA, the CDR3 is TGTGCCAGCAGCTTAGACTCAGATACGCAGTATTTT. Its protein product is CASSLDSDTQYF.

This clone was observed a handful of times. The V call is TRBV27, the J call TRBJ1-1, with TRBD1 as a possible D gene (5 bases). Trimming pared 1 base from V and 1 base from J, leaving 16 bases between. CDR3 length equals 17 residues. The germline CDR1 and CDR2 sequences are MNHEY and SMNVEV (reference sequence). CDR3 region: CASSLFGEGRTNTEAFF. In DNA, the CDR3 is TGTGCCAGCAGTTTATTTGGGGAGGGGAGGACGAACACTGAAGCTTTCTTT.

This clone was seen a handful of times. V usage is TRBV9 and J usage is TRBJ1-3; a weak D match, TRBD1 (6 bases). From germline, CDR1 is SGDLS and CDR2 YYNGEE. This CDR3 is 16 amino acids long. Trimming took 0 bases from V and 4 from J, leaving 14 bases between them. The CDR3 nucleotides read TGTGCCAGCAGCGTAGATACAGGGTATTCCGGAAACACCATATATTTT. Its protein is CASSVDTGYSGNTIYF.

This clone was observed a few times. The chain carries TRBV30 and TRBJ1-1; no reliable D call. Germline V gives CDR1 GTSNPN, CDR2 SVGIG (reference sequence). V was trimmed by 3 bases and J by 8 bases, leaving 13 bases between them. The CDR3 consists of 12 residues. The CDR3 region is CAWRRARHEAFF. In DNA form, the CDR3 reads TGTGCCTGGAGAAGGGCAAGACACGAAGCTTTCTTT.

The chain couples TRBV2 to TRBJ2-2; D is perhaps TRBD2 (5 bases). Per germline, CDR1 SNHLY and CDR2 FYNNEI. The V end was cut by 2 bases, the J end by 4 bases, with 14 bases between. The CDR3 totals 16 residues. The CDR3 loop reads CASSERNPGSTGELFF. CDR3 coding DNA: TGTGCCAGCAGTGAAAGGAACCCGGGGAGCACCGGGGAGCTGTTTTTT. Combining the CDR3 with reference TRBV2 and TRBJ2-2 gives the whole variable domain EPEVTQTPSHQVTQMGQEVILRCVPISNHLYFYWYRQILGQKVEFLVSFYNNEISEKSEIFDDQFSVERPDGSNFTLKIRSTKLEDSAMYFCASSERNPGSTGELFFGEGSRLTVL.

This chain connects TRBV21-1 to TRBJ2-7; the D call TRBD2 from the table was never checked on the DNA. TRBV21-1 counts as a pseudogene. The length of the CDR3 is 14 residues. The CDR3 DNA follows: TGTGCCAGCAGCAAAGACCGCCTAGCAGACGAGCAGTACTTC. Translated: CASSKDRLADEQYF.